This paragraph reports one TCR beta chain. Antigen: not known. This sample was included in a study of cytomegalovirus exposure and HLA in healthy donors. Broader study findings: Researchers had no immune exposure information except CMV serostatus available. The majority of TCR sequences were rare, yet some public TCRs appeared in many donors.

60 Vbeta and 13 Jbeta primers were used in PCR. Assay used: immunoSEQ multiplex PCR; TCRdb lists only in-frame clones, some missing. The sample has under 200,000 clones, around 75% seen once. Trimming cost V 2 bases and J 2 bases; bases outside gene matches: 6. From germline, CDR1 is LGHNA and CDR2 YNFKEQ. CDR3 size: 16 residues. The rearrangement joins TRBV4-2 to TRBJ2-3; 8 nucleotides align to TRBD2. The clonotype was recovered from a male donor in good health and CMV-seronegative. Sample: PBMCs. As DNA, the CDR3 is TGTGCCAGCAGCCAAACGACTAGCGTAAACACAGATACGCAGTATTTT. It specifies CASSQTTSVNTDTQYF.